Shown below are 19 T cell receptor beta chains from a single sample sequenced in a study of cytomegalovirus exposure and HLA in healthy donors. The PCR made use of 60 Vbeta and 13 Jbeta primers. Clones were read by immunoSEQ multiplex PCR, and TCRdb kept only the in-frame ones, dropping some. This sample carries under 200,000 clones, about 77% of them seen once, and the ten largest clones take 2% to 2.5%. The sample comprised PBMCs. The origin of the receptors is a man aged 55-75 years in good health and CMV-seronegative.

V is TRBV5-1 and J is TRBJ1-1, with 7 bases identical to TRBD1. The CDR3 has 14 residues. Germline V lookup: CDR1 SGHRS, CDR2 YFSETQ. V shed 4 bases, J shed 4 bases, and the junction held 7 bases outside the gene matches. The CDR3 here is CASSEPGGSTEAFF. The CDR3 region has the DNA TGCGCCAGCAGCGAACCAGGGGGTAGCACTGAAGCTTTCTTT.

The J gene is TRBJ2-7, the V gene TRBV18, with 13 bases identical to TRBD2. With V trimmed by 2 bases and J by 3 bases, 4 bases remained unmatched. CDR3 length equals 16 residues. Germline lookup yields CDR1 KGHSH and CDR2 LQKENI. CDR3 sequence (DNA): TGTGCCAGCTCACCAGGGACTAGCGGGGCCTACTACGAGCAGTACTTC. The encoded protein is CASSPGTSGAYYEQYF.

This clone has a single count. The genes are TRBV10-3 and TRBJ2-3; a weak D match, TRBD2 (6 bases). Per the germline V gene, CDR1 is ENHRY and CDR2 is SYGVKD. Trimming shortened V by 6 bases and J by 1 base, and 11 bases separated the two germline ends. This CDR3 has 14 residues. The CDR3 DNA reads TGTGCCATCAGGCGGGACTCAGGCACAGATACGCAGTATTTT. Its translation is CAIRRDSGTDTQYF.

The chain combines TRBV28 with TRBJ1-2; weak D call: TRBD1 (6 bases). Germline values: CDR1 MDHEN, CDR2 SYDVKM. The germline V and J ends were trimmed by 6 bases and 1 base, with 9 bases remaining between them. The CDR3 is made up of 13 amino acids. The CDR3 protein is CASRRTVNYGYTF. CDR3 nucleotide sequence: TGTGCCAGCAGAAGGACAGTTAACTATGGCTACACCTTC.

The V call is TRBV19, the J call TRBJ1-1; D ambiguous. The V gene lost 2 bases and the J gene lost 2 bases, with 12 bases spanning the gap. The CDR3 runs to 15 residues. Germline values: CDR1 LNHDA, CDR2 SQIVND (reference sequence). The CDR3 region is CASSILWGDNTEAFF. The CDR3 DNA is TGTGCCAGTAGTATACTTTGGGGAGATAACACTGAAGCTTTCTTT.

The chain joins TRBV6-5 to TRBJ1-2, with 9 bases fitting TRBD1. The CDR3 covers 14 residues. V shed 6 bases, J shed 4 bases, and the junction held 6 bases outside the gene matches. CDR1 is MNHEY, CDR2 SVGAGI, per germline. CDR3 amino acids: CASRSTGGGYGYTF. The CDR3 nucleotides are TGTGCCAGCAGATCGACAGGGGGAGGCTATGGCTACACCTTC.

In regard to this clone: This same CDR3 is encoded by further DNA sequences in the sample. This chain connects TRBV5-6 to TRBJ2-3, with a tentative D call TRBD2 (5 bases). Deletions cut 0 bases from V and 6 bases from J, with 11 bases between. The CDR3 is 14 amino acids. Germline V gives CDR1 SGHDT, CDR2 YYEEEE. For the CDR3, the DNA is TGTGCCAGCAGCTTGGCTGTGCTAGCCGATACGCAGTATTTT. It codes for CASSLAVLADTQYF.

Sample share makes this clone medium-sized. V is TRBV5-5 and J is TRBJ1-1; D is possibly TRBD1 (5 bases). Germline assignment: CDR1 SGHKS and CDR2 YYEKEE (reference sequence). This CDR3 is built from 12 residues. The V end was cut by 5 bases, the J end by 7 bases, with 12 bases between. CDR3: CASRVTGDEAFF. The DNA of the CDR3 is TGTGCCAGCAGGGTAACAGGAGATGAAGCTTTCTTT.

This clone was observed a few times. V usage is TRBV7-3 and J usage is TRBJ2-1, with TRBD2 identical over 13 bases. CDR3 length: 18 amino acids. Germline V lookup: CDR1 SGHTA, CDR2 FQGTGA. The V gene end was trimmed by 0 bases and the J gene end by 7 bases; junction bases not matched to a gene: 9. This CDR3 is CASSLTGTSGMTANEQFF. The CDR3 bases are TGTGCCAGCAGCTTAACCGGGACTAGCGGGATGACCGCGAATGAGCAGTTCTTC.

Only a few counts were recorded for this clone. V usage is TRBV5-4 and J usage is TRBJ2-1, with 8 bases aligning to TRBD2. Unmatched junction bases numbered 10, after V lost 5 bases and J lost 3 bases. Germline CDR1 SGHNT, CDR2 YYREEE (reference sequence). CDR3 length: 16 residues. The CDR3 spells CASSYRAGDYYNEQFF. CDR3 nucleotides: TGTGCCAGCAGTTATAGAGCGGGAGACTACTACAATGAGCAGTTCTTC.

With regard to this clone: One junction end disagrees with the germline gene, perhaps due to a read error. The CDR3 spells CSSSLLTGSNTEAFF. CDR3 nucleotides: TGTTCCAGCAGCTTATTGACAGGGTCGAACACTGAAGCTTTCTTT. The rearrangement uses TRBV7-9 and TRBJ1-1; 7 nucleotides align to TRBD1. This CDR3 comprises 15 residues. In germline, CDR1 is SEHNR, CDR2 FQNEAQ (reference sequence).

The chain has TRBV5-4 and TRBJ2-1; 9 nucleotides align to TRBD1. The germline CDR1 and CDR2 sequences are SGHNT and YYREEE (reference sequence). Trimming removed 4 bases from V and 7 bases from J; junction bases left unmatched: 9. This CDR3 has 15 amino acids. The DNA for the CDR3 is TGTGCCAGCAGCGCGGGACAGGGAGTTGAAAATGAGCAGTTCTTC. Protein sequence: CASSAGQGVENEQFF.

This clone was found a few times. This rearrangement joins TRBV19 to TRBJ1-2; tentative D call: TRBD1 (5 bases). CDR3 length: 12 residues. The ends were cut back, 6 bases at V and 1 base at J, with 6 bases in the middle. The germline V gene has CDR1 LNHDA and CDR2 SQIVND (reference sequence). The CDR3 here is CASSDSNYGYTF. CDR3 DNA: TGTGCCAGTAGCGACAGTAACTATGGCTACACCTTC.

The rearrangement joins TRBV7-2 to TRBJ1-4; D is perhaps TRBD1 (6 bases). Trimming cost V 1 base and J 8 bases, with 17 bases left between them. The CDR3 sequence is 16 residues long. Per germline, CDR1 SGHTA and CDR2 FQGNSA. The CDR3 sequence is CASSLGTGGAPEKLFF. The CDR3, as DNA: TGTGCCAGCAGCTTAGGCACGGGGGGCGCACCCGAAAAACTGTTTTTT.

The chain recombines TRBV5-1 with TRBJ2-3, with 8 bases identical to TRBD2. CDR1 is SGHRS, CDR2 YFSETQ, per germline. The CDR3 has 16 residues. The ends lost 0 bases at V and 2 bases at J; junction bases unmatched: 5. The CDR3 sequence is CASSLGSGTITDTQYF. The CDR3 DNA reads as TGCGCCAGCAGCTTGGGTAGCGGGACCATCACAGATACGCAGTATTTT.

This chain connects TRBV4-1 to TRBJ1-2, with 7 bases aligning to TRBD1. V shed 5 bases, J shed 8 bases, and the junction held 11 bases outside the gene matches. The CDR3 spans 14 residues. Germline assignment: CDR1 MGHRA and CDR2 YSYEKL. This chain's CDR3 is CASSSTGNPRGYTF. Written as DNA, the CDR3 is TGCGCCAGCAGCTCGACAGGGAACCCTAGGGGCTACACCTTC.

This clone has a single count. This sequence joins TRBV25-1 and TRBJ2-2, with 8 nucleotides matching TRBD1. CDR3 length equals 15 residues. Trimming at V came to 2 bases and at J to 7 bases, leaving 6 bases not matched to a gene. Germline CDR1 and CDR2: MGHDK and SYGVNS. CDR3 amino acids: CASSEQGARIGELFF. For the CDR3, the DNA is TGTGCCAGCAGTGAACAGGGGGCGCGGATCGGGGAGCTGTTTTTT. The full variable domain, rest sourced from reference TRBV25-1 and TRBJ2-2, is EADIYQTPRYLVIGTGKKITLECSQTMGHDKMYWYQQDPGMELHLIHYSYGVNSTEKGDLSSESTVSRIRTEHFPLTLESARPSHTSQYLCASSEQGARIGELFFGEGSRLTVL.

This clone was seen a single time. V gene TRBV9 combines with J gene TRBJ1-4; D possibly corresponds to TRBD1 (5 bases). Between the trimmed V and J ends, which lost 4 bases and 3 bases, there was a span of 10 bases. Germline V gene sequence: CDR1 SGDLS, CDR2 YYNGEE. The CDR3 spans 14 residues. The CDR3 here is CASSRGGSNEKLFF. Here the CDR3 DNA reads TGTGCCAGCAGCCGGGGGGGTTCTAATGAAAAACTGTTTTTT.

The rearrangement uses TRBV6-1 and TRBJ2-7, with D perhaps TRBD1 (6 bases). The CDR3 is made up of 13 amino acids. CDR1 is MNHNS, CDR2 SASEGT, per germline. Trimming shortened V by 8 bases and J by 2 bases, and 13 bases separated the two germline ends. CDR3 in DNA: TGTGCCAGCGGGCTTGGACAGACCTACGAGCAGTACTTC. It is translated as CASGLGQTYEQYF.